Relative to its sample, the clone carrying this T cell receptor (gamma chain) is large. TCRdb re-analyzed the reads via CATT. The repertoire holds under 700 gamma-chain clones, with 1.5% as singletons. Germline V gene lookup returns CDR1 VINAFY and CDR2 YDVSNSKD. The CDR3 runs to 14 residues. Unmatched junction bases numbered 5, after V lost 0 bases and J lost 3 bases. The data originate from a study of gamma-delta chains in newborns, infants, children. This chain connects TRGV5 to TRGJ1 or TRGJ2. The TCR sequence derives from a child who was a newborn, infant or young child, either healthy, febrile or measles-vaccinated (not recorded which). Specimen: blood. CDR3 residues: CATWDRRFYYKKLF. The CDR3 DNA sequence: TGTGCCACCTGGGACAGGCGTTTTTATTATAAGAAACTCTTT.